This TCR beta chain originates from a study of PD-1 blockade in classical Hodgkin lymphoma. The assay was immunoSEQ multiplex PCR, and TCRdb's table has in-frame clones only and misses some. The sample holds more than 50,000 clones, about nine tenths seen once. The germline CDR1 and CDR2 sequences are MNHEY and SMNVEV (reference sequence). The CDR3 has 15 amino acids. Trimming pared 4 bases from V and 4 bases from J, leaving 13 bases between. As regards this clone: The antigen is not known.

All patients relapsed after autologous stem cell transplantation, and brentuximab vedotin exposure varied. Complete response, partial response or progressive disease was each patient's best response. Overall study findings and caveats: Patients with a complete response exhibited baseline diversity comparable to newly diagnosed patients. Repertoires differed for reasons still undefined, possibly disease activity or prior therapy.

This clonotype was sampled from a human donor with classical Hodgkin lymphoma. The V and J genes are TRBV27 and TRBJ2-2; a possible D gene is TRBD2 (5 bases). This specimen was peripheral blood mononuclear cells (PBMCs), taken at baseline. In DNA, the CDR3 is TGTGCCAGCAGTTCTAGCTCGTGGACCACCGGGGAGCTGTTTTTT. It yields the protein CASSSSSWTTGELFF.